One TCR beta chain is described in this entry. What it recognizes is unknown. The sample comes from a study of cytomegalovirus exposure and HLA in healthy donors. The study ran its PCR with 60 Vbeta and 13 Jbeta primers. The assay was immunoSEQ multiplex PCR, and TCRdb's table has in-frame clones only and misses some. This table has under 200,000 clones, 80% appearing once. Overall study results and limits: The authors judged a highly shared variant cluster likely a sequencing artifact.

V was pared by 4 bases and J by 1 base, with 5 bases of the junction left unmatched. The V gene's germline CDR1 is SGHRS and CDR2 YFSETQ. The CDR3 extends over 15 amino acids. Sequencing used PBMCs. The rearrangement uses TRBV5-1 and TRBJ1-1; TRBD1 agrees at 9 bases. This TCR came from a human donor in good health. In nucleotides, the CDR3 is TGCGCCAGCAGCGGGACAGGGCGGGCGAACACTGAAGCTTTCTTT. This encodes CASSGTGRANTEAFF.